This T cell receptor (beta chain) came from a study of response to subunit inactivated influenza vaccine. MiXCR, applied by TCRdb to the RT-PCR reads, yields one record per CDR3 protein. The sample gives just under 550,000 distinct CDR3 sequences, under 30% of which show up once; 2.5% to 3% is in the top ten. This clonotype was detected only a few times. Per the germline V gene, CDR1 is ENHRY and CDR2 is SYGVKD. Losses at the gene ends were 8 bases for V and 2 bases for J; bases not matched to a gene: 3. The CDR3 sequence is 13 residues long. This sample was shared with a second study, whose subject was T cells expressing NK-cell markers. This second study says: For TCR beta, cDNA was produced by 5'RACE template switching with UMIs. From sorted CD3+CD56+NKG2C+, CD3+CD56+NKG2C- and CD3+CD56-NKG2C+ T cells came the TCR beta repertoires. The eight sequenced donors comprised seven who were HCMV-seropositive and one who was seronegative. In five or six donors, dominant NKG2C+ clonotypes were roughly 1.0-7.0% of CD8+ T cells. One observes that, in several donors, these clonotypes were also the leading ones within the CD3+CD56-NKG2C+ fraction.

Sequenced here: CD4+ T cells sorted from PBMCs, sampled about 11 days after vaccination. The chain has TRBV10-3 and TRBJ2-5, with 9 nucleotides matching TRBD1. This clonotype was obtained from a man aged 45 to 65 who received an inactivated influenza vaccine. CDR3 sequence: CAIADRGQETQYF. The CDR3 DNA reads TGTGCCATCGCAGACAGGGGGCAAGAGACCCAGTACTTC.